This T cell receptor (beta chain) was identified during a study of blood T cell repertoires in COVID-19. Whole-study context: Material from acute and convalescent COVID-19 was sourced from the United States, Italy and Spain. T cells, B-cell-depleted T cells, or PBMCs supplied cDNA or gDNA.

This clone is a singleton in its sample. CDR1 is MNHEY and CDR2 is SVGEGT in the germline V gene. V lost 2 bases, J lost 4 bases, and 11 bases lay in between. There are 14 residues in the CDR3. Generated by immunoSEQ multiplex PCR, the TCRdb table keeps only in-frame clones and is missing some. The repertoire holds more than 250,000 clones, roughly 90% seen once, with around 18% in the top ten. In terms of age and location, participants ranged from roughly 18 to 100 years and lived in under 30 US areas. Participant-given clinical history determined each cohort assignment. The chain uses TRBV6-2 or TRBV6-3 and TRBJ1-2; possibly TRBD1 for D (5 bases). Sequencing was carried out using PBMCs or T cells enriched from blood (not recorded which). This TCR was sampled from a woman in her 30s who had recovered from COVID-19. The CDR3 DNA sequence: TGTGCCAGCAGTTACCCGTGGCAGGGCTATGGCTACACCTTC. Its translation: CASSYPWQGYGYTF.